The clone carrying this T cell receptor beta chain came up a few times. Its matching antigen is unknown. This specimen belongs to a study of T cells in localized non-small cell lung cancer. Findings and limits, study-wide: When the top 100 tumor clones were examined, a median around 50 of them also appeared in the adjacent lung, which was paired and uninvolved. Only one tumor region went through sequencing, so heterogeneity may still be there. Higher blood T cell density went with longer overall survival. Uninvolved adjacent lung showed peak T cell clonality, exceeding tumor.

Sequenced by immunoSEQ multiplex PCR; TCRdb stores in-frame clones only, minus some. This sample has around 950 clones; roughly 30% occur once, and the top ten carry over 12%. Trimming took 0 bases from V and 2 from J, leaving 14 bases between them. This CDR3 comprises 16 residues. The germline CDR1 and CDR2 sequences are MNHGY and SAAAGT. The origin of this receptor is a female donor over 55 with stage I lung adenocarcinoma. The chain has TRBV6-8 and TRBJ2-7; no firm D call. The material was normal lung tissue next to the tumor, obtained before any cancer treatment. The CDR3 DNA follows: TGTGCCAGCAGTTACTCGAAACCAATACTCCCCTACGAGCAGTACTTC. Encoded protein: CASSYSKPILPYEQYF.